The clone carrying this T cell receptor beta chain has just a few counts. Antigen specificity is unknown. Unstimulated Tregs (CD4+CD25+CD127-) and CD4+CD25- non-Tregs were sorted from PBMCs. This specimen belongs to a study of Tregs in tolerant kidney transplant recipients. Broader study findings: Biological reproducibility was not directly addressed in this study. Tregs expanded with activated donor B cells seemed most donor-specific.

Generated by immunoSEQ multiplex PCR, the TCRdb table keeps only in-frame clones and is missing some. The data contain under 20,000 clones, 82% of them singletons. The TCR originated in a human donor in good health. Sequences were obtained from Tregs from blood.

The CDR3 reads CASKDWGIDTEAFF. For the CDR3, the DNA is TGTGCCAGCAAGGATTGGGGCATCGACACTGAAGCTTTCTTT. This chain uses TRBV7-9 with TRBJ1-1, with a weak D call TRBD1 (5 bases). The V end was cut by 7 bases, the J end by 3 bases, with 15 bases between. Germline CDR1 SEHNR, CDR2 FQNEAQ (reference sequence). The CDR3 totals 14 residues.